This is a list of T cell receptor beta chains from one sample in a study of blood T cell repertoires in COVID-19. The protocol was immunoSEQ multiplex PCR, while the TCRdb copy is restricted to in-frame clones and leaves out a portion. The repertoire holds approximately 150,000 clones, with 65% to 90% as singletons. Sequencing input: peripheral blood. Receptors originate from a man in his 60s with active or convalescent COVID-19. The CDR3 runs from the conserved cysteine through the conserved F or W. A D gene is named only where the DNA matches it firmly.

j_call d_call v_call cdr3_aa cdr3_nt
TRBJ1-3 . TRBV4-1 CASTTTESSGNTIYF TGCGCCAGCACCACGACAGAGAGCTCTGGAAACACCATATATTTT
TRBJ1-1 TRBD1 TRBV7-2 CASSLGQGFTEAFF TGTGCCAGCAGCCTAGGACAGGGTTTCACTGAAGCTTTCTTT
TRBJ2-1 . TRBV18 CASSPSLNNEQFF TGTGCCAGCTCACCGTCTCTAAACAATGAGCAGTTCTTC
TRBJ1-5 . TRBV7-2 CASSPPGGWGNQPQHF TGTGCCAGCAGCCCCCCGGGGGGGTGGGGCAATCAGCCCCAGCATTTT
TRBJ2-2 TRBD1 TRBV7-7 CASSLGTGTTGELFF TGTGCCAGCAGCTTAGGGACAGGGACGACCGGGGAGCTGTTTTTT
TRBJ2-1 . TRBV29-1 CSVGSSSSYNEQFF TGCAGCGTGGGTAGCTCTTCGTCCTACAATGAGCAGTTCTTC
TRBJ1-2 TRBD1 TRBV27 CASRSTGADYGYTF TGTGCCAGCAGATCGACAGGGGCCGACTATGGCTACACCTTC
TRBJ1-2 TRBD1 TRBV25-1 CASSAGGSGYTF TGTGCCAGCAGTGCAGGGGGCTCTGGCTACACCTTC
TRBJ2-5 . TRBV10-3 CAISEGETKETQYF TGTGCCATCAGTGAGGGGGAGACAAAAGAGACCCAGTACTTC
TRBJ1-1 . TRBV10-1 CASRAGLATEAFF TGCGCCAGCAGAGCAGGGCTGGCCACTGAAGCTTTCTTT
TRBJ1-1 TRBD1 TRBV2 CASYLNGQGTEAFF TGTGCCAGCTATCTCAATGGACAGGGGACTGAAGCTTTCTTT
TRBJ2-1 . TRBV14 CASSQGVRYNEQFF TGTGCCAGCAGCCAGGGCGTTCGGTACAATGAGCAGTTCTTC
TRBJ1-1 . TRBV12-1 CASSFDRLGTEAFF TGTGCCAGCAGCTTTGACCGCCTCGGCACTGAAGCTTTCTTT
TRBJ1-2 . TRBV5-5 CASSWGENYGYTF TGTGCCAGCAGCTGGGGAGAGAACTATGGCTACACCTTC
TRBJ2-3 TRBD2 TRBV7-9 CASRNNLGTSDTDTQYF TGTGCCAGCAGAAATAATCTGGGGACTAGCGACACAGATACGCAGTATTTT
TRBJ2-1 . TRBV6-5 CASKRGLEQFF TGTGCCAGCAAACGGGGGTTGGAGCAGTTCTTC
TRBJ2-3 TRBD1 TRBV6-4 CASSFTGGADTQYF TGTGCCAGCAGTTTTACAGGGGGCGCGGATACGCAGTATTTT
TRBJ2-1 TRBD1 TRBV7-6 CASSPTGTGSYNEQFF TGTGCCAGCAGCCCAACCGGGACAGGTTCCTACAATGAGCAGTTCTTC
TRBJ1-2 TRBD1 TRBV6-5 CASRGTRGQDYGYTF TGTGCCAGCAGGGGGACCAGGGGGCAGGACTATGGCTACACCTTC
TRBJ2-7 . TRBV9 CASSPRQTTYEQYF TGTGCCAGCAGCCCCCGCCAGACTACCTACGAGCAGTACTTC
TRBJ1-1 . TRBV11-2 CASSPPTVNTEAFF TGTGCCAGCAGCCCCCCGACAGTGAACACTGAAGCTTTCTTT
TRBJ1-6 . TRBV27 CASSFGVSNSPLHF TGTGCCAGCAGTTTCGGGGTCTCTAATTCACCCCTCCACTTT
TRBJ2-3 . TRBV11-3 CASSARLGATVTSTDTQYF TGTGCCAGCAGCGCACGCCTAGGGGCGACAGTTACTAGCACAGATACGCAGTATTTT